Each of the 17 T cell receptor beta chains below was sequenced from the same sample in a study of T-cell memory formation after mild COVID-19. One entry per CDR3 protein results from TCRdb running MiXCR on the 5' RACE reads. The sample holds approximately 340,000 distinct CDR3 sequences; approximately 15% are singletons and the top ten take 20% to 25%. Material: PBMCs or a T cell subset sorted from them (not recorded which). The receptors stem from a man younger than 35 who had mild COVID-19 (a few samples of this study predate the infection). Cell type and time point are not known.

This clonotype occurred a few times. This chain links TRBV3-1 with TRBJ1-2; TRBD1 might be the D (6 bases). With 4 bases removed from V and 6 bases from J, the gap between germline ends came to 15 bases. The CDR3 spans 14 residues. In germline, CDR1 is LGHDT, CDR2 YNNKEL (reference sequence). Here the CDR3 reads CASSPLWGADGYTF. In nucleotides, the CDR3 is TGTGCCAGCAGCCCGCTCTGGGGGGCGGATGGCTACACCTTC.

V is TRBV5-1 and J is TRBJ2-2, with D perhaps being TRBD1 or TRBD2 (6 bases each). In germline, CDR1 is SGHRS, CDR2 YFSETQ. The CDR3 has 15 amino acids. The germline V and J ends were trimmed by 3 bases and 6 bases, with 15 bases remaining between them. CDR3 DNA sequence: TGCGCCAGCAGCTGGGACGGGGGCGCAGCCGGGGAGCTGTTTTTT. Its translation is CASSWDGGAAGELFF.

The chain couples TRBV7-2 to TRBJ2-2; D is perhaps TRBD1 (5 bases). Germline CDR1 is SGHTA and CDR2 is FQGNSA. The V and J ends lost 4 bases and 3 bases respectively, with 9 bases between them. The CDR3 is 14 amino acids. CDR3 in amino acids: CASSWSTDTGELFF. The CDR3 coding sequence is TGTGCCAGCAGCTGGTCGACAGACACCGGGGAGCTGTTTTTT. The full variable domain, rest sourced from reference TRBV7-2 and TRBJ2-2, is GAGVSQSPSNKVTEKGKDVELRCDPISGHTALYWYRQSLGQGLEFLIYFQGNSAPDKSGLPSDRFSAERTGGSVSTLTIQRTQQEDSAVYLCASSWSTDTGELFFGEGSRLTVL.

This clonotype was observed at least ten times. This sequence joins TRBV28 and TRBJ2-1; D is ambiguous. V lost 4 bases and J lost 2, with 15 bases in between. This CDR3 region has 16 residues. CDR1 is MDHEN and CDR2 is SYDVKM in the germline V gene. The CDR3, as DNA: TGTGCCAGCAGTTCCTTACGCCTTAGTACCTACAATGAGCAGTTCTTC. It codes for CASSSLRLSTYNEQFF.

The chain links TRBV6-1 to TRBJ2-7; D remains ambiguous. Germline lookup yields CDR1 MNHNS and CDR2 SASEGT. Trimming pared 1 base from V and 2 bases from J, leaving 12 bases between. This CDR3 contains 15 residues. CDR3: CASSEGAGPAYEQYV. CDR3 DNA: TGTGCCAGCAGTGAAGGGGCAGGCCCAGCCTACGAGCAGTACGTC.

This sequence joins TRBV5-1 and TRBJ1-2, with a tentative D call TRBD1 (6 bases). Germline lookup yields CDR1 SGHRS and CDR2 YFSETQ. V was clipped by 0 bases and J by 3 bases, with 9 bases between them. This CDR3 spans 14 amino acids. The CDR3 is CASSLAGQYYGYTF. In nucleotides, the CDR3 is TGCGCCAGCAGCTTGGCCGGACAGTACTATGGCTACACCTTC.

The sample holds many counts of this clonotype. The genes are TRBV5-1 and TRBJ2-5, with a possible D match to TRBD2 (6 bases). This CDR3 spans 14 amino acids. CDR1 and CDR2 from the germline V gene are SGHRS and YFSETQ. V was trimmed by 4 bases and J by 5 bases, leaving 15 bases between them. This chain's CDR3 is CASSPAEGRETQYF. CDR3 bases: TGCGCCAGCAGCCCCGCTGAGGGGAGGGAGACCCAGTACTTC.

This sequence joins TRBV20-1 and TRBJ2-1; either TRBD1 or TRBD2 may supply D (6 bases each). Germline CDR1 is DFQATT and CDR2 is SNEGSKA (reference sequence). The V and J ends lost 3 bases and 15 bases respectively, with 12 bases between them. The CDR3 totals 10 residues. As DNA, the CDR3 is TGCAGTGCTAGTACGGGGGCCGGGTTCTTC. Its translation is CSASTGAGFF.

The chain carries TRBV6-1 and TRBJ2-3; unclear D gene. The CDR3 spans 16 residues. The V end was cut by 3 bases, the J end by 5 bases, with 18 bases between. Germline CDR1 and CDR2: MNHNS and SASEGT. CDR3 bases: TGTGCCAGCAGTGAGCCCCCCGGACGGACGGGAGATACGCAGTATTTT. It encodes CASSEPPGRTGDTQYF.

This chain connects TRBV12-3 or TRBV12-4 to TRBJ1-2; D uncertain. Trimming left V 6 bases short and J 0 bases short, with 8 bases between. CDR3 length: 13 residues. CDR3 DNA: TGTGCCAGCAGGCTCACCTCTAACTATGGCTACACCTTC. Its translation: CASRLTSNYGYTF.

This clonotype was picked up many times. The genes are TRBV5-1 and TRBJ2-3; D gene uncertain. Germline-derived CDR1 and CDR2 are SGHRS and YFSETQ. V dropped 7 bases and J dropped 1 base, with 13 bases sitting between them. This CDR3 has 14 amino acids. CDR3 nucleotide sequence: TGCGCCAGCCGGAACGGAGAAGGCACAGATACGCAGTATTTT. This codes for CASRNGEGTDTQYF.

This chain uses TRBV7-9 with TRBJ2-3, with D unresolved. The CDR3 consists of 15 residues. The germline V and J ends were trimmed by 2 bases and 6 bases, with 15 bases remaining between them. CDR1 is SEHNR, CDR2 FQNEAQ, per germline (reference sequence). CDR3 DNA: TGTGCCAGCAGCTTAAGCCCCGTAGGGTCGGATACGCAGTATTTT. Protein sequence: CASSLSPVGSDTQYF.

The CDR3 DNA is TGCGCCAGCACCTCAAGTGGGGGGGGGAATGAGCAGTTCTTC. Residues: CASTSSGGGNEQFF. V usage is TRBV4-1 and J usage is TRBJ2-1; 7 bases align to TRBD2. This CDR3 region has 14 residues. Germline values: CDR1 MGHRA, CDR2 YSYEKL. The J segment lost 7 bases and the V segment lost 7 bases, leaving 10 bases of the junction unmatched.

CDR3 nucleotides: TGTGCCAGCAGCCAAGCGCGGACGGGGCCCTACGAGCAGTACTTC. Amino acid sequence: CASSQARTGPYEQYF. This chain links TRBV4-2 with TRBJ2-7, with D perhaps given as TRBD1 or TRBD2 (5 bases each). Germline V CDR1 and CDR2: LGHNA, YNFKEQ. The CDR3 length is 15 residues. Trimming removed 1 base at V and 2 bases at J, with 12 bases between.

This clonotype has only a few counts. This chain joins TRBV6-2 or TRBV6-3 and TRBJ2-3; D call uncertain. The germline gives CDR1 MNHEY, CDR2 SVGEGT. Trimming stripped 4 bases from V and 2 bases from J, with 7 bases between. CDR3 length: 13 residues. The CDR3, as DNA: TGTGCCAGCAGTTGGCGTTTCACAGATACGCAGTATTTT. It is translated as CASSWRFTDTQYF.

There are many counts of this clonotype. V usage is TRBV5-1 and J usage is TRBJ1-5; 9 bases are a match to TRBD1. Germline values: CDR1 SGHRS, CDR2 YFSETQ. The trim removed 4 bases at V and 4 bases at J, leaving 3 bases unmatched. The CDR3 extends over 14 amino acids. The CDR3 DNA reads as TGCGCCAGCAGCCCCGGGACAGGGAATCAGCCCCAGCATTTT. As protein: CASSPGTGNQPQHF.

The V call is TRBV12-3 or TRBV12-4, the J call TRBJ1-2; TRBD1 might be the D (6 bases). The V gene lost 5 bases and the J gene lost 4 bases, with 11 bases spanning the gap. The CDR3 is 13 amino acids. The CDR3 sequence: CASSPGATYGYTF. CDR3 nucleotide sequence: TGTGCCAGCAGTCCAGGGGCCACCTATGGCTACACCTTC.